This T cell receptor (beta chain) is drawn from a study of blood T cell repertoires in COVID-19. V trimming: 4 bases; J trimming: 5 bases; junction bases outside the gene matches: 4. Germline assignment: CDR1 SQVTM and CDR2 ANQGSEA. The CDR3 is 14 amino acids. Cohorts were assigned according to the clinical history that participants reported. The repertoire was sequenced with immunoSEQ multiplex PCR; TCRdb's copy has only in-frame clones and lacks some. The sample has under 350,000 clones; approximately 89% are singletons. The source of this sequence is a woman aged 60-75 years who had recovered from COVID-19. This chain links TRBV29-1 with TRBJ2-1; TRBD1 matches 11 bases. The sequencing input was PBMCs or T cells enriched from blood (not recorded which). In DNA, the CDR3 is TGCAGCGTTGTAGTGGACAGGGGGCACAATGAGCAGTTCTTC. Protein product: CSVVVDRGHNEQFF.